The TCR beta chain under discussion was sequenced for a study of cytomegalovirus exposure and HLA in healthy donors. Study-level results: The authors excluded some V segments, including TRBV6-2 and TRBV6-3, as indistinguishable. Later work showed greater clonal expansion in HLA-associated TCR beta chains than in equally common others.

This clone has just a few counts. Its target is unknown. Deletions cut 4 bases from V and 1 base from J, with 9 bases between. Germline loops: CDR1 LGHNA, CDR2 YSLEER. CDR3 length: 14 residues. It was with 60 Vbeta and 13 Jbeta primers that the PCR ran. Clones were read by immunoSEQ multiplex PCR, and TCRdb kept only the in-frame ones, dropping some. Seen here are approximately 190,000 clones, more than 75% observed once, and the top ten hold approximately 2.9%. At the time of sampling, donors were nominally healthy, though unrecorded immune exposures were likely. The sequenced sample consisted of PBMCs. The genes are TRBV4-3 and TRBJ2-3; D might be TRBD1 (5 bases). This sequence originates from a woman between 45 and 60 years old in good health and CMV-seropositive. CDR3 amino acids: CASSPRVGTDTQYF. CDR3 coding DNA: TGCGCCAGCAGCCCCAGGGTGGGCACAGATACGCAGTATTTT.